This T cell receptor (beta chain) emerged from a study of blood T cell repertoires in COVID-19. About the study: Samples came from the United States, Italy and Spain, spanning acute and convalescent COVID-19. PBMCs, B-cell-depleted T cells, or T cells were the source of the cDNA or gDNA that made up the material.

Trimming at V came to 6 bases and at J to 4 bases, leaving 4 bases not matched to a gene. Germline values: CDR1 MDHEN, CDR2 SYDVKM. The CDR3 covers 14 residues. In the authors' methods: Amplifying reference gene primers gave estimates of nucleated cell counts. Sequencing was performed with immunoSEQ multiplex PCR; in TCRdb, only in-frame clones are kept and a portion is missing. V and J calls and clone size are as listed in that table; D and trimming were resolved from the DNA. The sample yields about 75,000 clones, approximately 88% seen once. The sequence was obtained from a woman aged 70-85 years with acute or convalescent COVID-19. The gene calls are TRBV28 and TRBJ1-4, with 8 bases fitting TRBD1. What was sequenced was peripheral blood. This CDR3 is CASSQTGVNEKLFF. CDR3 bases: TGTGCCAGCAGCCAGACAGGGGTTAATGAAAAACTGTTTTTT.